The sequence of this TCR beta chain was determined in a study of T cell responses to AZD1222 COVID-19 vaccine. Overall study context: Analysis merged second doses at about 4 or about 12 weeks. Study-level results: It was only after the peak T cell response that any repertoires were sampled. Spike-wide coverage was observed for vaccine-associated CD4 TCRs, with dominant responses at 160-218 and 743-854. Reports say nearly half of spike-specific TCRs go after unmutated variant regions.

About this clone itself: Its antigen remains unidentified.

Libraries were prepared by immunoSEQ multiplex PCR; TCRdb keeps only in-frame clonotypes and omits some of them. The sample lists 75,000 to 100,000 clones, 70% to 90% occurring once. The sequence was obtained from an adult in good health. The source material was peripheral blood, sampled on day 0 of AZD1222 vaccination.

Written as DNA, the CDR3 is TGTGCCAGCAGCTCAATTGACAGGGGGTTTTACAATGAGCAGTTCTTC. Amino acids: CASSSIDRGFYNEQFF. The J gene is TRBJ2-1, the V gene TRBV11-2, with TRBD1 matching over 9 bases. The CDR3 sequence is 16 residues long. The germline V gene has CDR1 SGHAT and CDR2 FQNNGV. V gave up 4 bases and J gave up 4 bases; unmatched junction bases: 8.